A selection of T cell receptor beta chains follows, all from one sample in a study of blood T cell repertoires in COVID-19. Profiling relied on immunoSEQ multiplex PCR, and the TCRdb table lists in-frame clones only, not all of them. The sample consists of about 290,000 clones, about nine tenths of them appearing once. Sequencing input: peripheral blood. The receptor set was obtained from a woman aged 40 to 55 who had recovered from COVID-19. Each CDR3 is given with its conserved first and last residue. Fields, in order: V gene, D gene, J gene, clone size, CDR3 DNA, CDR3 protein. D genes are given only for firm matches. Not all rows give a size; the values are once, few, many and, for expanded clones, a class.

V gene: TRBV27
D gene: -
J gene: TRBJ1-1
clone size: -
CDR3 DNA: TGTGCCAGCAGTTTAGGTCCGGGGGATTGGGACACTGAAGCTTTCTTT
CDR3 protein: CASSLGPGDWDTEAFF

V gene: TRBV18
D gene: TRBD2
J gene: TRBJ2-7
clone size: -
CDR3 DNA: TGTGCCAGCTCACCGACTAGCGGGGGGGAGCAGTACTTC
CDR3 protein: CASSPTSGGEQYF

V gene: TRBV3-1/TRBV3-2
D gene: TRBD2
J gene: TRBJ2-5
clone size: -
CDR3 DNA: TGTGCCAGCAGCCACCCTAGCGGGACCTGGGCAGAGACCCAGTACTTC
CDR3 protein: CASSHPSGTWAETQYF

V gene: TRBV30
D gene: -
J gene: TRBJ1-4
clone size: -
CDR3 DNA: TGTGCCTGGAGATCGGACAGTGAAAAACTGTTTTTT
CDR3 protein: CAWRSDSEKLFF

V gene: TRBV2
D gene: TRBD1
J gene: TRBJ1-5
clone size: -
CDR3 DNA: TGTGCCAGCAGAGTAACCGGGACAGTAGATACCCCTAGCAATCAGCCCCAGCATTTT
CDR3 protein: CASRVTGTVDTPSNQPQHF

V gene: TRBV3-1/TRBV3-2
D gene: TRBD2
J gene: TRBJ2-5
clone size: -
CDR3 DNA: TGTGCCAGCAGCCCGGCGGGAGGCCGAGAGACCCAGTACTTC
CDR3 protein: CASSPAGGRETQYF

V gene: TRBV14
D gene: TRBD2
J gene: TRBJ2-7
clone size: -
CDR3 DNA: TGTGCCAGCAGCCAAGCGCTAGCGGGAGGCCACGAGCAGTACTTC
CDR3 protein: CASSQALAGGHEQYF

V gene: TRBV7-9
D gene: TRBD2
J gene: TRBJ2-7
clone size: -
CDR3 DNA: TGTGCCAGCAGCTTAACGTCGTTGCTAGCGGGAGCAGGCTACGAGCAGTACTTC
CDR3 protein: CASSLTSLLAGAGYEQYF

V gene: TRBV28
D gene: TRBD2
J gene: TRBJ2-1
clone size: -
CDR3 DNA: TGTGCCCACACCGGGAGGTCCCCCTACAATGAGCAGTTCTTC
CDR3 protein: CAHTGRSPYNEQFF

V gene: TRBV6-5
D gene: TRBD1
J gene: TRBJ2-2
clone size: -
CDR3 DNA: TGTGCCAGCAGCCCAGACAGGGGGCGGACCGGGGAGCTGTTTTTT
CDR3 protein: CASSPDRGRTGELFF

V gene: TRBV5-1
D gene: TRBD2
J gene: TRBJ2-1
clone size: -
CDR3 DNA: TGCGCCAGCAGCTTGAGGACTAGCGGAAACAATGAGCAGTTCTTC
CDR3 protein: CASSLRTSGNNEQFF

V gene: TRBV29-1
D gene: TRBD1
J gene: TRBJ2-1
clone size: -
CDR3 DNA: TGCAGCGTTGACCCGGGACAGGGGGACCTAGAGCAGTTCTTC
CDR3 protein: CSVDPGQGDLEQFF

V gene: TRBV5-6
D gene: -
J gene: TRBJ2-2
clone size: few
CDR3 DNA: TGTGCCAGCAGCCTGGGCGCGACAGAAAACACCGGGGAGCTGTTTTTT
CDR3 protein: CASSLGATENTGELFF

V gene: TRBV10-3
D gene: -
J gene: TRBJ2-3
clone size: -
CDR3 DNA: TGTGCCATCAGTGACCCCGGGACAGATACGCAGTATTTT
CDR3 protein: CAISDPGTDTQYF

V gene: TRBV24-1
D gene: -
J gene: TRBJ2-3
clone size: once
CDR3 DNA: TGTGCCACCAGTGATTTGGCTGGCAGCACAGATACGCAGTATTTT
CDR3 protein: CATSDLAGSTDTQYF

V gene: TRBV6-1
D gene: -
J gene: TRBJ2-7
clone size: -
CDR3 DNA: TGTGCCAGCAGTACCCGGGACAACTCCTACGAGCAGTACTTC
CDR3 protein: CASSTRDNSYEQYF